The present TCR beta chain was sequenced within a study of blood T cell repertoires in COVID-19. Across the study: Acute and convalescent COVID-19 samples came from the United States, Italy and Spain. PBMCs, B-cell-depleted T cells, or T cells were the source of the cDNA or gDNA that made up the material.

Some clones are missing from TCRdb's copy, which holds only in-frame ones; the method was immunoSEQ multiplex PCR. The sample has roughly 260,000 clones; approximately 77% are singletons. Trimming shortened V by 2 bases and J by 1 base, and 20 bases separated the two germline ends. The germline V gene encodes CDR1 MNHEY and CDR2 SMNVEV (reference sequence). The CDR3 sequence is 18 residues long. The sample taken for sequencing was peripheral blood. J is TRBJ2-5 and V is TRBV27; D might be TRBD2 (6 bases). The sequence was collected from a woman aged 18-29 years with acute or convalescent COVID-19. Here the CDR3 DNA reads TGTGCCAGCAGTTTAAGCGGGTGGACGAAGCCCCCCCAAGAGACCCAGTACTTC. Translated: CASSLSGWTKPPQETQYF.